These 18 T cell receptor beta chains were sequenced from one sample in a study of blood T cell repertoires in COVID-19. Generated by immunoSEQ multiplex PCR, the TCRdb table keeps only in-frame clones and is missing some. The data hold roughly 400,000 clones, with roughly 86% observed a single time. The material sequenced was PBMCs or T cells enriched from blood (not recorded which). The source of these receptors is a woman in her thirties who had recovered from COVID-19.

The chain is built from TRBV27 and TRBJ2-7; 7 nucleotides agree with TRBD2. The CDR3 length is 15 residues. V shed 4 bases and J 5 bases; nucleotides not matched to a gene: 11. Per germline, CDR1 MNHEY and CDR2 SMNVEV (reference sequence). The CDR3: CASSSAPGLKDEQYF. The DNA for the CDR3 is TGTGCCAGCAGTTCTGCGCCGGGACTAAAAGACGAGCAGTACTTC.

The V call is TRBV19, the J call TRBJ1-2; D gene ambiguous. This CDR3 has 14 residues. The germline V gene encodes CDR1 LNHDA and CDR2 SQIVND (reference sequence). The V end was cut by 7 bases, the J end by 0 bases, with 12 bases between. The DNA of the CDR3 is TGTGCCAGTATTTCCAGCGAAGCTAACTATGGCTACACCTTC. It specifies CASISSEANYGYTF.

The chain couples TRBV12-3 or TRBV12-4 to TRBJ2-2; 8 positions match TRBD2. CDR3 length: 13 residues. With V trimmed by 2 bases and J by 13 bases, 6 bases remained unmatched. This CDR3 reads CASSLRGGLGLFF. As DNA, the CDR3 is TGTGCCAGCAGTTTAAGGGGGGGACTAGGGCTGTTTTTT.

The chain has TRBV27 and TRBJ1-4, with D possibly TRBD1 on 6 matching bases. Per germline, CDR1 MNHEY and CDR2 SMNVEV (reference sequence). V was trimmed by 0 bases and J by 3 bases, leaving 17 bases between them. The CDR3 sequence is 18 residues long. The CDR3 loop is CASSLSPGAGDPNEKLFF. Here the CDR3 DNA reads TGTGCCAGCAGTTTATCCCCCGGGGCAGGGGATCCTAATGAAAAACTGTTTTTT.

The chain recombines TRBV28 with TRBJ1-5; 7 positions match TRBD1. This CDR3 has 15 residues. The V segment lost 2 bases and the J segment 7 bases; nucleotides outside the gene matches: 8. Germline CDR1 reads MDHEN; CDR2 reads SYDVKM. DNA for the CDR3: TGTGCCAGCAGTTTACCCGGGACAGCCCAACAGCCCCAGCATTTT. It encodes CASSLPGTAQQPQHF.

This chain connects TRBV7-6 to TRBJ1-3; D gene uncertain. The CDR3 covers 15 residues. Germline V CDR1 and CDR2: SGHVS, FNYEAQ. V lost 8 bases, J lost 4 bases, and 18 bases lay in between. This chain's CDR3 is CASGIPGSLGNTIYF. The CDR3 nucleotides read TGTGCCAGCGGAATTCCGGGATCTCTGGGAAACACCATATATTTT.

This rearrangement joins TRBV5-1 to TRBJ2-2, with D possibly being TRBD1 (6 bases). Germline CDR1 and CDR2: SGHRS and YFSETQ. The CDR3 covers 14 residues. V was trimmed by 2 bases and J by 7 bases, leaving 12 bases between them. CDR3 in amino acids: CASSFPGVLGELFF. CDR3 in DNA: TGCGCCAGCAGCTTCCCAGGGGTACTCGGGGAGCTGTTTTTT.

The chain recombines TRBV4-3 with TRBJ2-1; TRBD2 matches at 10 bases. The V gene end was trimmed by 0 bases and the J gene end by 5 bases; junction bases not matched to a gene: 1. There are 15 residues in the CDR3. Germline loops: CDR1 LGHNA, CDR2 YSLEER. The CDR3: CASSQETSGNNEQFF. Written as DNA, the CDR3 is TGCGCCAGCAGCCAAGAAACTAGCGGGAACAATGAGCAGTTCTTC.

The chain couples TRBV25-1 to TRBJ1-2, with 9 bases that match TRBD1. With V trimmed by 1 base and J by 4 bases, 4 bases remained unmatched. Germline V lookup: CDR1 MGHDK, CDR2 SYGVNS. CDR3 length: 15 residues. CDR3 in DNA: TGTGCCAGCAGTGAATTGGGGACAGGGTTCTATGGCTACACCTTC. This gives the protein CASSELGTGFYGYTF.

V is TRBV19 and J is TRBJ1-5; 7 nucleotides match TRBD1. Trimming at V came to 2 bases and at J to 2 bases, leaving 6 bases not matched to a gene. CDR1 LNHDA and CDR2 SQIVND come from the germline V gene (reference sequence). The CDR3 is made up of 16 amino acids. The CDR3 DNA reads as TGTGCCAGTAGTATACCCATAGGACAGGGCAATCAGCCCCAGCATTTT. The encoded protein is CASSIPIGQGNQPQHF.

J is TRBJ1-2 and V is TRBV6-5, with TRBD1 matching over 7 bases. Germline CDR1 reads MNHEY; CDR2 reads SVGAGI. There are 13 residues in the CDR3. After removal of 7 bases from V and 6 bases from J, the junction contained 8 bases not matched to a gene. The CDR3 region is CASNPQGVDGYTF. CDR3 in DNA: TGTGCCAGCAACCCGCAGGGGGTGGATGGCTACACCTTC.

This clone was counted once. This chain uses TRBV19 with TRBJ2-2; 7 positions match TRBD1. The V gene's germline CDR1 is LNHDA and CDR2 SQIVND (reference sequence). This CDR3 contains 16 residues. Trimming at V came to 5 bases and at J to 5 bases, leaving 11 bases not matched to a gene. The CDR3 DNA reads as TGTGCCAGTAGTCCCAGGACAGGAACCGTGACCGGGGAGCTGTTTTTT. This translates into CASSPRTGTVTGELFF.

The V gene is TRBV6-1, the J gene TRBJ2-2, with a tentative D call TRBD2 (6 bases). With 2 bases removed from V and 6 bases from J, the gap between germline ends came to 13 bases. The CDR3 is 15 amino acids. Per germline, CDR1 MNHNS and CDR2 SASEGT. The CDR3 DNA reads as TGTGCCAGCAGTGAACGCGGGACCTGGGCCGGGGAGCTGTTTTTT. Translated: CASSERGTWAGELFF.

The chain links TRBV7-2 to TRBJ2-1; 12 bases are shared with TRBD2. There are 16 residues in the CDR3. V trimming: 4 bases; J trimming: 9 bases; junction bases outside the gene matches: 10. Germline loops: CDR1 SGHTA, CDR2 FQGNSA. The CDR3 DNA reads TGTGCCAGCAGCTCCAGACTAGCGGGAGTATTAGCTGAGCAGTTCTTC. Protein sequence: CASSSRLAGVLAEQFF. Filled out from reference TRBV7-2 and TRBJ2-1, the complete variable domain reads GAGVSQSPSNKVTEKGKDVELRCDPISGHTALYWYRQSLGQGLEFLIYFQGNSAPDKSGLPSDRFSAERTGGSVSTLTIQRTQQEDSAVYLCASSSRLAGVLAEQFFGPGTRLTVL.

The V gene is TRBV3-1 (or the pseudogene TRBV3-2), the J gene TRBJ2-7; 12 nucleotides match TRBD2. The V segment lost 2 bases and the J segment 6 bases; nucleotides outside the gene matches: 2. The length of the CDR3 is 14 residues. Per the germline V gene, CDR1 is LGHDT and CDR2 is YNNKEL (reference sequence). The CDR3 coding sequence is TGTGCCAGCAGCCAAAAGGGACTAGCGGGCGAGCAGTACTTC. Translation: CASSQKGLAGEQYF.

The genes are TRBV30 and TRBJ1-5; 9 positions match TRBD1. The junction had 4 bases not matched to a gene; V was cut back by 3 bases and J by 7 bases. The CDR3 length is 13 residues. CDR1 and CDR2 (germline): GTSNPN, SVGIG (reference sequence). The CDR3 here is CAWRGQGGQPQHF. The CDR3 nucleotides are TGTGCCTGGAGGGGACAGGGCGGACAGCCCCAGCATTTT.

This chain uses TRBV7-2 with TRBJ2-7, with D tentatively TRBD1 (5 bases). This CDR3 region has 16 residues. Germline CDR1 is SGHTA and CDR2 is FQGNSA. V lost 5 bases, J lost 2 bases, and 19 bases lay in between. CDR3 bases: TGTGCCAGCAGCCCCCCGTCAGGGAAGGCGGCCTACGAGCAGTACTTC. This translates into CASSPPSGKAAYEQYF.

The chain combines TRBV4-3 with TRBJ1-4; D is possibly TRBD1 (6 bases). This CDR3 contains 14 residues. Trimming left V 4 bases short and J 3 bases short, with 9 bases between. Germline CDR1 is LGHNA and CDR2 is YSLEER. The CDR3 reads CASSLQGANEKLFF. The DNA of the CDR3 is TGCGCCAGCAGCCTACAGGGTGCTAATGAAAAACTGTTTTTT.